The 19 T cell receptor beta chains reported below all come from one sample, sequenced in a study of blood T cell repertoires in COVID-19. Using immunoSEQ multiplex PCR, the repertoire was profiled, and TCRdb retains in-frame clones only, with some absent. The table lists approximately 240,000 clones, approximately 86% of them singletons. The sequencing sample was made of peripheral blood. The source is a human donor in a cohort sampled during active COVID-19.

The chain links TRBV18 to TRBJ2-2; 10 bases are a match to TRBD2. Germline-derived CDR1 and CDR2 are KGHSH and LQKENI. Trimming at V came to 2 bases and at J to 5 bases, leaving 5 bases not matched to a gene. The CDR3 is 16 amino acids. This CDR3 reads CASSPSSGSLTGELFF. The CDR3 DNA reads TGTGCCAGCTCACCATCTAGCGGGAGTCTAACCGGGGAGCTGTTTTTT. Supplemented by reference TRBV18 and TRBJ2-2, the full variable domain reads NAGVMQNPRHLVRRRGQEARLRCSPMKGHSHVYWYRQLPEEGLKFMVYLQKENIIDESGMPKERFSAEFPKEGPSILRIQQVVRGDSAAYFCASSPSSGSLTGELFFGEGSRLTVL.

This clone has a handful of counts. J is TRBJ1-1 and V is TRBV7-9; D remains unclear. The length of the CDR3 is 15 residues. The V gene's germline CDR1 is SEHNR and CDR2 FQNEAQ (reference sequence). V shed 5 bases and J shed 0 bases, with 13 bases lying between them. DNA for the CDR3: TGTGCCAGCAGCCCGCTAGACGGCTTGAACACTGAAGCTTTCTTT. This gives the protein CASSPLDGLNTEAFF.

The rearrangement joins TRBV2 to TRBJ1-2; 7 bases line up with TRBD1. Per the germline V gene, CDR1 is SNHLY and CDR2 is FYNNEI. V dropped 11 bases and J dropped 9; count of bases not matched to a gene: 12. This CDR3 contains 12 residues. CDR3 nucleotides: TGTGCCCGCCAGGGGGGAGGTAGTAGCTACACCTTC. Its translation is CARQGGGSSYTF.

The genes are TRBV2 and TRBJ1-1, with no clear D. The CDR3 covers 15 residues. Trimming cost V 7 bases and J 1 base, with 16 bases left between them. The germline V gene has CDR1 SNHLY and CDR2 FYNNEI. The CDR3 protein is CASTPGKLGNTEAFF. CDR3 bases: TGTGCCAGCACCCCCGGGAAGCTTGGGAACACTGAAGCTTTCTTT.

This chain joins TRBV27 and TRBJ1-5, with 8 bases that match TRBD1. Looked up from germline, CDR1 is MNHEY and CDR2 is SMNVEV (reference sequence). There are 18 residues in the CDR3. Losses at the gene ends were 7 bases for V and 2 bases for J; bases not matched to a gene: 16. The CDR3 bases are TGTGCCAGCACTTACGGGGCCAGGACAGGGAAGGGCAATCAGCCCCAGCATTTT. It is translated as CASTYGARTGKGNQPQHF.

The chain combines TRBV11-2 with TRBJ1-4; D might be TRBD1 (6 bases). The CDR3 is 15 amino acids. The V end lost 5 bases, the J end lost 7 bases, and 17 bases lay between the germline ends. Germline assignment: CDR1 SGHAT and CDR2 FQNNGV. DNA of the CDR3: TGTGCCAGCAGCCCCCCCCAGGGGTCCCGTGAAAAACTGTTTTTT. This codes for CASSPPQGSREKLFF.

This clone was counted only a few times. The chain links TRBV5-1 to TRBJ1-5; the D is unclear. This CDR3 has 15 residues. The germline V gene has CDR1 SGHRS and CDR2 YFSETQ. V was cut by 0 bases and J by 2 bases, with 9 bases left in between. This CDR3 is CASSLAPGGNQPQHF. The CDR3 nucleotides are TGCGCCAGCAGCTTGGCGCCAGGCGGCAATCAGCCCCAGCATTTT.

This chain connects TRBV4-1 to TRBJ2-5, with a possible D match to TRBD1 (5 bases). Germline V gives CDR1 MGHRA, CDR2 YSYEKL. Deletions cut 0 bases from V and 1 base from J, with 6 bases between. This CDR3 region has 14 residues. This CDR3 reads CASSQEGRQETQYF. DNA for the CDR3: TGCGCCAGCAGCCAAGAGGGGCGCCAAGAGACCCAGTACTTC.

The chain employs TRBV19 and TRBJ2-2; 9 bases align to TRBD1. The CDR3 has 17 residues. J lost 1 base, V lost 3 bases, and 6 bases had no gene match. Germline V gene data show CDR1 as LNHDA and CDR2 as SQIVND (reference sequence). The CDR3 is CASSILLGQGNTGELFF. CDR3 nucleotides: TGTGCCAGTAGTATCCTCCTGGGACAGGGGAACACCGGGGAGCTGTTTTTT.

The V call is TRBV3-1 (or the pseudogene TRBV3-2), the J call TRBJ2-1; a weak D match, TRBD2 (5 bases). CDR3 size: 15 residues. Germline-derived CDR1 and CDR2 are LGHDT and YNNKEL (reference sequence). The V gene lost 0 bases and the J gene lost 8 bases, with 14 bases spanning the gap. CDR3 sequence reads: CASSQDYPGYDEQFF. The CDR3 region has the DNA TGTGCCAGCAGCCAAGATTATCCGGGGTACGATGAGCAGTTCTTC.

J is TRBJ2-1 and V is TRBV11-2; TRBD2 is a possible D gene (6 bases). CDR1 and CDR2 (germline): SGHAT, FQNNGV. There are 12 residues in the CDR3. Trimming removed 5 bases from V and 12 bases from J, with 14 bases in between. CDR3 sequence reads: CASSPTLARQFF. CDR3 in DNA: TGTGCCAGCAGCCCGACCCTAGCGAGGCAGTTCTTC.

This clone was seen more than once but under ten times. The chain carries TRBV19 and TRBJ2-2, with unresolved D. The CDR3 has 16 residues. Trimming shortened V by 2 bases and J by 5 bases, and 15 bases separated the two germline ends. Germline CDR1 and CDR2: LNHDA and SQIVND (reference sequence). The CDR3 bases are TGTGCCAGTAGTATATTCTGGGCAGGTGGGACCGGGGAGCTGTTTTTT. This encodes CASSIFWAGGTGELFF.

This rearrangement joins TRBV28 to TRBJ1-6, with D perhaps matching TRBD1 (5 bases). This CDR3 is built from 14 residues. Deletions cut 3 bases from V and 13 bases from J, with 16 bases between. Germline CDR1 reads MDHEN; CDR2 reads SYDVKM. DNA for the CDR3: TGTGCCAGCAGTTTGGAACAGGTATCCTGGCCCCTCCACTTT. Its translation: CASSLEQVSWPLHF.

The chain recombines TRBV5-1 with TRBJ2-5, with 8 bases aligning to TRBD1. The V segment lost 4 bases and the J segment 1 base; nucleotides outside the gene matches: 15. CDR3 length: 18 residues. The germline V gene encodes CDR1 SGHRS and CDR2 YFSETQ. The chain's CDR3 is CASSPSLTGGGTQETQYF. In nucleotides, the CDR3 is TGCGCCAGCAGCCCCTCATTAACAGGGGGAGGCACCCAAGAGACCCAGTACTTC.

V gene TRBV10-3 combines with J gene TRBJ2-3, with 14 nucleotides matching TRBD2. Germline trimming cut 10 bases from V and 5 bases from J; bases unmatched to any gene: 8. The CDR3 runs 15 residues. The V gene's germline CDR1 is ENHRY and CDR2 SYGVKD. The DNA of the CDR3 is TGTGCCACCAGCGGGACTAGCGGGGGAAGAGATACGCAGTATTTT. Its translation is CATSGTSGGRDTQYF.

The chain couples TRBV7-8 to TRBJ2-7; 7 nucleotides line up with TRBD1. V lost 5 bases to trimming and J lost 6 bases; unmatched junction nucleotides: 4. There are 12 residues in the CDR3. Germline V CDR1 and CDR2: SGHVS, FQNEAQ. The DNA of the CDR3 is TGTGCCAGCAGCCAGACAGGGCGCGAGCAGTACTTC. Translation: CASSQTGREQYF.

This rearrangement joins TRBV11-3 to TRBJ2-5, with 9 bases identical to TRBD2. J was trimmed by 0 bases and V by 0 bases; bases with no gene match: 5. This CDR3 contains 17 residues. CDR1 and CDR2 (germline): SGHNT, YENEEA. CDR3 residues: CASSLELAGGYQETQYF. Written as DNA, the CDR3 is TGTGCCAGCAGCTTAGAACTAGCGGGCGGATACCAAGAGACCCAGTACTTC. The full variable domain, its missing parts supplied by reference TRBV11-3 and TRBJ2-5, is EAGVVQSPRYKIIEKKQPVAFWCNPISGHNTLYWYLQNLGQGPELLIRYENEEAVDDSQLPKDRFSAERLKGVDSTLKIQPAELGDSAVYLCASSLELAGGYQETQYFGPGTRLLVL.

This chain uses TRBV3-1 (or the pseudogene TRBV3-2) with TRBJ2-5; 7 bases match TRBD2. The CDR3 runs 16 residues. CDR1 is LGHDT, CDR2 YNNKEL, per germline (reference sequence). V lost 3 bases to trimming and J lost 1 base; unmatched junction nucleotides: 8. Here the CDR3 DNA reads TGTGCCAGCAGCCACTCGTTACTAGCGCCCCAAGAGACCCAGTACTTC. This sequence encodes CASSHSLLAPQETQYF.

The chain uses TRBV5-1 and TRBJ1-3; 8 nucleotides agree with TRBD1. With V trimmed by 3 bases and J by 1 base, 9 bases remained unmatched. Germline lookup yields CDR1 SGHRS and CDR2 YFSETQ. This CDR3 has 17 residues. The CDR3 is CASSSEPQGASGNTIYF. DNA for the CDR3: TGCGCCAGCAGCTCAGAGCCCCAGGGGGCATCTGGAAACACCATATATTTT. The full variable domain, with the rest looked up from reference TRBV5-1 and TRBJ1-3, is KAGVTQTPRYLIKTRGQQVTLSCSPISGHRSVSWYQQTPGQGLQFLFEYFSETQRNKGNFPGRFSGRQFSNSRSEMNVSTLELGDSALYLCASSSEPQGASGNTIYFGEGSWLTVV.